This TCR beta chain is drawn from a study of CD8+ T cells in alopecia areata. Sequencing used cDNA as its template, made by extracting RNA and reverse transcribing it. The repertoire was sequenced with immunoSEQ multiplex PCR; TCRdb's copy has only in-frame clones and lacks some. Among 150,000 to 200,000 clones, 40% to 65% were seen once, and the ten largest hold 10% to 14%. Treatment indicated: oral pan-JAK inhibitor, 5-10 mg twice daily. The CDR3 is 14 residues long. The germline V gene encodes CDR1 SNHLY and CDR2 FYNNEI. The germline V and J ends were trimmed by 1 base and 8 bases, with 14 bases remaining between them.

The TCR comes from a human donor with alopecia areata. The sequencing used CD8+ T cells sorted from blood, collected at week 24, from a patient treated with tofacitinib. This sequence joins TRBV2 and TRBJ1-2; TRBD1 is a possible D gene (6 bases). For the CDR3, the DNA is TGTGCCAGCAGTGAAGTTCAGGGGAGGGTCGGCTACACCTTC. Amino acid sequence: CASSEVQGRVGYTF.